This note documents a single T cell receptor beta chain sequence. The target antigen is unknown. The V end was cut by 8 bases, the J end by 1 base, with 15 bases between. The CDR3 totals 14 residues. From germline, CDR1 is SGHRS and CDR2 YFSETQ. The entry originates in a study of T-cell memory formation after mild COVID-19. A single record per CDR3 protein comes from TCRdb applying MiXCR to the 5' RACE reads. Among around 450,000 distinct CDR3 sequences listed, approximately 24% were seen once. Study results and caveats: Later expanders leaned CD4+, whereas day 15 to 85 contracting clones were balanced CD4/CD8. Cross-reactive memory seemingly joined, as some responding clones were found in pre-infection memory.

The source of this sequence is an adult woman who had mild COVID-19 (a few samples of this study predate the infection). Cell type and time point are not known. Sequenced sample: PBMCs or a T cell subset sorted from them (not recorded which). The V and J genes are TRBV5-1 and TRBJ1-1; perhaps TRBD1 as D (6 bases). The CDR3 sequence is CASRIATGNTEAFF. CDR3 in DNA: TGCGCCAGTAGAATAGCGACAGGGAACACTGAAGCTTTCTTT. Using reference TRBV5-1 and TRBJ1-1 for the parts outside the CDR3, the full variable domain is KAGVTQTPRYLIKTRGQQVTLSCSPISGHRSVSWYQQTPGQGLQFLFEYFSETQRNKGNFPGRFSGRQFSNSRSEMNVSTLELGDSALYLCASRIATGNTEAFFGQGTRLTVV.